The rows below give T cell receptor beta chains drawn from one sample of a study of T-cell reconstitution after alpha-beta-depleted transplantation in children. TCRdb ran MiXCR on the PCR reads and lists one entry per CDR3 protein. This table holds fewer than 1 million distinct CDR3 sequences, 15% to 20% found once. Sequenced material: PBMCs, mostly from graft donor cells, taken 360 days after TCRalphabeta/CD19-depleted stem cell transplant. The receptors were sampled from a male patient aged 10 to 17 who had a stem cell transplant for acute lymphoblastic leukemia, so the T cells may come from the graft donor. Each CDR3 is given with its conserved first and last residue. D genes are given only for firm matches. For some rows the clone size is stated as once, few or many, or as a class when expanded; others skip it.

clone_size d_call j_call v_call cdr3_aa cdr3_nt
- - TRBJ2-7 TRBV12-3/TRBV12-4 CASSLTEFVYEQYF TGTGCCAGCAGTTTGACCGAGTTCGTCTACGAGCAGTACTTC
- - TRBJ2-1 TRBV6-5 CASSYSIVQGTYNEQFF TGTGCCAGCAGTTACTCGATTGTCCAGGGGACCTACAATGAGCAGTTCTTC
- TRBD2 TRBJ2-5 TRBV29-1 CSVLPRELAGDETQYF TGCAGCGTTCTGCCCAGGGAGCTAGCGGGAGACGAGACCCAGTACTTC
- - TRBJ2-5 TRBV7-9 CASSFGTFLETQYF TGTGCCAGCAGCTTTGGTACGTTCCTGGAGACCCAGTACTTC
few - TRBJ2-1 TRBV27 CASSLAAGPMGVF TGTGCCAGCAGTTTAGCCGCCGGGCCAATGGGCGTCTTC
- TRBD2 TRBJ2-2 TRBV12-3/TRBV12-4 CAISLFFLAGNITGELFF TGTGCCATCAGTTTGTTCTTCCTAGCGGGTAACATCACCGGGGAGCTGTTTTTT
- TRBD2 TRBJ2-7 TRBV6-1 CASSESSGRIYEQYF TGTGCCAGCAGTGAGTCCAGCGGGAGAATCTACGAGCAGTACTTC
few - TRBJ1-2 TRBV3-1 CASSQMAPRSDGYTF TGTGCCAGCAGCCAGATGGCGCCTAGAAGCGATGGCTACACCTTC
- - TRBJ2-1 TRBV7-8 CASSETGRGTYNEQFF TGTGCCAGCAGCGAGACAGGCAGGGGCACCTACAATGAGCAGTTCTTC
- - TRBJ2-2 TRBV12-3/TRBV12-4 CASSLYRTNRVGTGELFF TGTGCCAGCAGTCTTTACCGAACCAACAGGGTTGGCACCGGGGAGCTGTTTTTT
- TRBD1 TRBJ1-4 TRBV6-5 CASSYPTGGNEKLFF TGTGCCAGCAGTTACCCGACAGGGGGCAATGAAAAACTGTTTTTT
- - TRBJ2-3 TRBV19 CASSLGRNPSTDTQYF TGTGCCAGTAGTCTTGGACGGAACCCAAGCACAGATACGCAGTATTTT
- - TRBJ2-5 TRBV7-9 CASSVDTRQETQYF TGTGCCAGCAGCGTGGACACCCGACAAGAGACCCAGTACTTC
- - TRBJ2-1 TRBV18 CATKPRQNNEQFF TGTGCCACCAAACCAAGACAGAACAATGAGCAGTTCTTC
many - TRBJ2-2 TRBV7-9 CASSLGSGELFF TGTGCCAGCAGCTTAGGTTCCGGGGAGCTGTTTTTT
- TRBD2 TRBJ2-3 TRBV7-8 CASSLRTSLVTDTQYF TGTGCCAGCAGCCTCCGGACTAGCCTTGTCACAGATACGCAGTATTTT
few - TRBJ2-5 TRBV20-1 CSAREAGREETQYF TGCAGTGCTAGAGAAGCGGGTCGGGAAGAGACCCAGTACTTC
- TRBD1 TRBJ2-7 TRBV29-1 CSVYPTGSAEQYF TGCAGCGTTTACCCGACAGGGTCCGCCGAGCAGTACTTC
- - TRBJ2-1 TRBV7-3 CASSLNGMYNEQFF TGTGCCAGCAGCTTAAATGGAATGTACAATGAGCAGTTCTTC
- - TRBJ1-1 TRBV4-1 CPSSQGYPNTEAFF TGCCCCAGCAGCCAAGGTTACCCGAACACTGAAGCTTTCTTT
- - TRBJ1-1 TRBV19 CASSTTSGPNTEAFF TGTGCCAGTAGTACTACGTCTGGGCCGAACACTGAAGCTTTCTTT
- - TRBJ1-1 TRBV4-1 CASSPFHIQGTEAFF TGCGCCAGCAGCCCATTCCACATACAGGGCACTGAAGCTTTCTTT
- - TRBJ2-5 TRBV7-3 CASSLTPQETQYF TGTGCCAGCAGCTTAACACCGCAAGAGACCCAGTACTTC
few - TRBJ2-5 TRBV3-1 CASSFPGTGQETQYF TGTGCCAGCAGCTTCCCCGGAACAGGGCAAGAGACCCAGTACTTC
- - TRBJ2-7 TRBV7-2 CASSLALGTGREQYF TGTGCCAGCAGCTTAGCGCTAGGAACAGGGCGCGAGCAGTACTTC
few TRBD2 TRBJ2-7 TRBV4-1 CASSPWSASGIQYF TGCGCCAGCAGCCCCTGGTCGGCTAGCGGGATCCAGTACTTC
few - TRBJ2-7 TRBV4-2 CASSQDRLSEQYF TGTGCCAGCAGCCAAGATCGGCTATCCGAGCAGTACTTC
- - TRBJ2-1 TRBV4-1 CASSHSVRDKNEQFF TGCGCCAGCAGCCACTCGGTCCGGGACAAAAATGAGCAGTTCTTC
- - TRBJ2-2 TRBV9 CASSVGGYTGELFF TGTGCCAGCAGCGTAGGTGGATACACCGGGGAGCTGTTTTTT
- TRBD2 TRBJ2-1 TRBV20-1 CSARASGRAGWWNEQFF TGCAGTGCTAGAGCTAGCGGGAGGGCCGGGTGGTGGAATGAGCAGTTCTTC
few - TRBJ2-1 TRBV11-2 CASSYIGRSGYNEQFF TGTGCCAGCAGTTATATAGGACGCTCCGGTTACAATGAGCAGTTCTTC